Following are 13 T cell receptor beta chains from one sample sequenced in a study of cytomegalovirus exposure and HLA in healthy donors. Primers: 60 Vbeta forward and 13 Jbeta reverse. Data came from immunoSEQ multiplex PCR; TCRdb stores just in-frame clones and leaves some out. The sample holds 210,000 or so clones; 70% to 80% are singletons and the top ten take roughly 15%. The sequencing input was PBMCs. These receptors were obtained from a man aged 35 to 55 in good health and CMV-seronegative.

In its sample, this clone was seen a few times. DNA of the CDR3: TGTGCCAGCAGCTTGGCCGGAACAGGCAATCAGCCCCAGCATTTT. Its translation: CASSLAGTGNQPQHF. The J gene is TRBJ1-5, the V gene TRBV5-6; D call uncertain. CDR1 and CDR2 from the germline V gene are SGHDT and YYEEEE. Trimming took 0 bases from V and 2 from J, leaving 9 bases between them. The CDR3 sequence is 15 residues long.

V is TRBV12-5 and J is TRBJ2-5; TRBD1 might be the D (7 bases). Trimming took off 5 bases at V and 5 bases at J, with 18 bases between the two ends. This CDR3 contains 15 residues. Germline values: CDR1 LGHNT, CDR2 FRNRAP. Here the CDR3 reads CASGPSENRGETQYF. The CDR3 region has the DNA TGTGCTAGTGGTCCTAGCGAAAACAGGGGTGAGACCCAGTACTTC.

This chain uses TRBV7-3 with TRBJ2-7; 14 nucleotides agree with TRBD2. CDR3 length: 15 amino acids. V gave up 3 bases and J gave up 7 bases; unmatched junction bases: 5. Germline CDR1 is SGHTA and CDR2 is FQGTGA. The CDR3 nucleotides read TGTGCCAGCAGCTTCGGGACTAGCGGGAGCTATGAGCAGTACTTC. Its protein product is CASSFGTSGSYEQYF.

This clone appeared a single time. The chain uses TRBV23-1 and TRBJ1-3; 9 bases align to TRBD1. TRBV23-1 is recorded as an ORF, its role being uncertain. V lost 4 bases and J lost 4; bases outside the gene matches: 11. The CDR3 is made up of 17 amino acids. CDR3 in DNA: TGCGCCAGCAGTCGATTTCAACAGGGGGCTGGAGGAAACACCATATATTTT. It specifies CASSRFQQGAGGNTIYF.

The CDR3 region is CATVDRGYTGELFF. Written as DNA, the CDR3 is TGTGCCACTGTGGACAGGGGTTACACCGGGGAGCTGTTTTTT. The V call is TRBV19, the J call TRBJ2-2; TRBD1 matches at 9 bases. This CDR3 has 14 amino acids. With 10 bases clipped from V and 3 bases from J, the junction kept 6 bases outside the gene matches. The germline CDR1 and CDR2 sequences are LNHDA and SQIVND (reference sequence).

This clone was observed a handful of times. In DNA form, the CDR3 reads TGTGCCAGTAGTCCGGGACAGGGGAATGAAAAACTGTTTTTT. Residues: CASSPGQGNEKLFF. The chain couples TRBV19 to TRBJ1-4, with TRBD1 matching 10 bases. The germline V gene has CDR1 LNHDA and CDR2 SQIVND (reference sequence). The CDR3 has 14 amino acids. J lost 5 bases, V lost 5 bases, and 2 bases had no gene match. Full variable domain (remainder filled in from reference TRBV19 and TRBJ1-4): DGGITQSPKYLFRKEGQNVTLSCEQNLNHDAMYWYRQDPGQGLRLIYYSQIVNDFQKGDIAEGYSVSREKKESFPLTVTSAQKNPTAFYLCASSPGQGNEKLFFGSGTQLSVL.

The CDR3 protein is CAISANREEQYF. CDR3 bases: TGTGCCATCAGTGCGAACAGGGAAGAGCAGTACTTC. V gene TRBV10-3 combines with J gene TRBJ2-7, with TRBD1 as a possible D gene (6 bases). Trimming took 4 bases from V and 7 from J, leaving 11 bases between them. Germline V gene data show CDR1 as ENHRY and CDR2 as SYGVKD. The CDR3 has 12 residues.

The chain has TRBV9 and TRBJ2-7; 8 nucleotides match TRBD2. The germline V gene encodes CDR1 SGDLS and CDR2 YYNGEE. V gave up 3 bases and J gave up 0 bases; unmatched junction bases: 11. CDR3 length equals 17 residues. Here the CDR3 DNA reads TGTGCCAGCAGCGGCCGGGAGGGACTCATCTCCTCCTACGAGCAGTACTTC. Its protein is CASSGREGLISSYEQYF.

This rearrangement joins TRBV19 to TRBJ2-5; D gene uncertain. Trimming left V 8 bases short and J 5 bases short, with 24 bases between. The germline CDR1 and CDR2 sequences are LNHDA and SQIVND (reference sequence). CDR3 size: 16 residues. Here the CDR3 reads CASSNEVTSRWETQYF. For the CDR3, the DNA is TGTGCCAGTTCCAACGAAGTGACAAGTAGATGGGAGACCCAGTACTTC.

The CDR3 coding sequence is TGCGCCAGCAGCTTGGTAGGGACAGGGGGCTCAGAGACCCAGTACTTC. Translation gives CASSLVGTGGSETQYF. The chain employs TRBV5-1 and TRBJ2-5, with 12 positions matching TRBD1. Germline V gene data show CDR1 as SGHRS and CDR2 as YFSETQ. J was trimmed by 4 bases and V by 0 bases; bases with no gene match: 4. This CDR3 is built from 16 residues.

This clone was counted between two and nine times. This chain connects TRBV9 to TRBJ1-2; 8 positions match TRBD1. CDR1 is SGDLS and CDR2 is YYNGEE in the germline V gene. V lost 0 bases, J lost 7 bases, and 5 bases stayed unmatched. CDR3 length equals 14 residues. CDR3 bases: TGTGCCAGCAGCGTAGGGCAGGGGGCTCGTGGCTACACCTTC. Translating it yields CASSVGQGARGYTF.

J is TRBJ2-1 and V is TRBV7-3, with 9 bases matching TRBD1. Germline V CDR1 and CDR2: SGHTA, FQGTGA. The junction had 3 bases not matched to a gene; V was cut back by 2 bases and J by 7 bases. This CDR3 has 14 amino acids. In DNA, the CDR3 is TGTGCCAGCAGCTTAGACAGGGGGGGTAATGAGCAGTTCTTC. Protein sequence: CASSLDRGGNEQFF.

The gene calls are TRBV4-1 and TRBJ1-2, with TRBD1 matching 9 bases. J was trimmed by 8 bases and V by 6 bases; bases with no gene match: 4. Germline V lookup: CDR1 MGHRA, CDR2 YSYEKL. The CDR3 has 12 amino acids. CDR3 sequence (DNA): TGCGCCAGCAGGGACAGGGGTCGCGGCTACACCTTC. This sequence encodes CASRDRGRGYTF.